This T cell receptor beta chain emerged from a study of blood T cell repertoires in COVID-19. Study-wide context: Sources were T cells, B-cell-depleted T cells, or PBMCs; the material itself was cDNA or gDNA.

This table comes from immunoSEQ multiplex PCR, and its TCRdb copy is limited to in-frame clones, with some not included. The sample shows about 100,000 clones, over 60% of them seen only once. V was clipped by 3 bases and J by 5 bases; unmatched bases: 9. The CDR3 has 16 amino acids. The germline gives CDR1 LNHDA, CDR2 SQIVND (reference sequence). Sequencing used peripheral blood. The J gene is TRBJ1-5, the V gene TRBV19; TRBD1 agrees at 8 bases. This sequence was found in a man aged 65 to 85 with acute or convalescent COVID-19. In nucleotides, the CDR3 is TGTGCCAGTAGTATGAGGGGGCAGGGGGCGTATCAGCCCCAGCATTTT. Residues: CASSMRGQGAYQPQHF. The full variable domain, its missing parts supplied by reference TRBV19 and TRBJ1-5, is DGGITQSPKYLFRKEGQNVTLSCEQNLNHDAMYWYRQDPGQGLRLIYYSQIVNDFQKGDIAEGYSVSREKKESFPLTVTSAQKNPTAFYLCASSMRGQGAYQPQHFGDGTRLSIL.